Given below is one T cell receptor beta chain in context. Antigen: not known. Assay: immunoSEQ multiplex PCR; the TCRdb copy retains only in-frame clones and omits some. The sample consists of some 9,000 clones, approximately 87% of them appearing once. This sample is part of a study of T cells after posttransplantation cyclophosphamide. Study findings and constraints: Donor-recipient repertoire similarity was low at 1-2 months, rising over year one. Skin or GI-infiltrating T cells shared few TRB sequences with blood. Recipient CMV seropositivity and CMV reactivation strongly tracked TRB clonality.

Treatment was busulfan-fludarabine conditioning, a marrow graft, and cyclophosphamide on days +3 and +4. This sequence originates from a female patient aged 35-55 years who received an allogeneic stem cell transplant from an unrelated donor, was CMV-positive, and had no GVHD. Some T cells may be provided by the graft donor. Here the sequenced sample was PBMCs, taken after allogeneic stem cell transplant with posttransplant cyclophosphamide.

DNA of the CDR3: TGCAGCGTTGGGACCGGCGGACAGGTCGGAAGCTACACCTTC. Encoded protein: CSVGTGGQVGSYTF. The chain joins TRBV29-1 to TRBJ1-2, with 7 nucleotides matching TRBD1. Trimming took 4 bases from V and 9 from J; bases not matched to a gene: 14. The CDR3 is 14 amino acids. Looked up from germline, CDR1 is SQVTM and CDR2 is ANQGSEA.